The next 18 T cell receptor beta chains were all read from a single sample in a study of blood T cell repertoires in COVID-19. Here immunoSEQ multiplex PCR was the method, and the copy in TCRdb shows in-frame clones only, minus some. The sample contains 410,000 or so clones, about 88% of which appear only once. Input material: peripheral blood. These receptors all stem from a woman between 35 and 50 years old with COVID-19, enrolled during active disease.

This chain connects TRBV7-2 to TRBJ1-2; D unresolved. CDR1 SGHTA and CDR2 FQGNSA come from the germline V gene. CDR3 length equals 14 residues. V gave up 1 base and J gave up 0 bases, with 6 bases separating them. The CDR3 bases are TGTGCCAGCAGCTTAGGCTTAGCTAACTATGGCTACACCTTC. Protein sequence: CASSLGLANYGYTF.

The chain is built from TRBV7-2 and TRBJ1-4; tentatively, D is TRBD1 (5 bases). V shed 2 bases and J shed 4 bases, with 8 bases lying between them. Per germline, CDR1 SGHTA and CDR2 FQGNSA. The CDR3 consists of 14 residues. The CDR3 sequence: CASSLRQLNEKLFF. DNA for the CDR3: TGTGCCAGCAGCTTAAGACAGCTTAATGAAAAACTGTTTTTT.

The CDR3 here is CASSYSASGRKGYEQYF. CDR3 sequence (DNA): TGTGCCAGCAGTTACTCGGCTAGCGGGAGAAAGGGCTACGAGCAGTACTTC. The chain combines TRBV6-2 or TRBV6-3 with TRBJ2-7; 10 bases map to TRBD2. This CDR3 is built from 17 residues. Trimming removed 0 bases from V and 3 bases from J; junction bases left unmatched: 8. From germline, CDR1 is MNHEY and CDR2 SVGEGT.

The chain's CDR3 is CASSRLGQGRNQPQHF. CDR3 coding DNA: TGTGCCAGCAGCAGATTGGGACAGGGGAGGAATCAGCCCCAGCATTTT. The V and J genes are TRBV13 and TRBJ1-5, with TRBD1 matching over 10 bases. CDR3 length: 16 residues. The junction had 8 bases not matched to a gene; V was cut back by 5 bases and J by 4 bases. Germline V gives CDR1 PRHDT, CDR2 FYEKMQ (reference sequence).

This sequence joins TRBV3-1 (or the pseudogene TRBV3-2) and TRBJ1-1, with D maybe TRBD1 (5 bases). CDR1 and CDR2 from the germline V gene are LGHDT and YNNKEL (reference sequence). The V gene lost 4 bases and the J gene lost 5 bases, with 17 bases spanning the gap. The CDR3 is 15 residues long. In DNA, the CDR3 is TGTGCCAGCAGCCTCGGGATTCTGGGGGGAACTGAAGCTTTCTTT. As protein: CASSLGILGGTEAFF.

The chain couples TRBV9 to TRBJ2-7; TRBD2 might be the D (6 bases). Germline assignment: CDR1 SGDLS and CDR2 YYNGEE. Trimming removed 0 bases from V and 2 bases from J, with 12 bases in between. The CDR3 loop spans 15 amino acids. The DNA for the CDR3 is TGTGCCAGCAGCGTAGGGGGGACTGCCCCCTACGAGCAGTACTTC. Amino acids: CASSVGGTAPYEQYF.

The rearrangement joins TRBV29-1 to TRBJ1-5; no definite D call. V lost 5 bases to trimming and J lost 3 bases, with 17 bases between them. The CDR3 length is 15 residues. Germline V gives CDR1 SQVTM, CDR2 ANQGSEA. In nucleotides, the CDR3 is TGCAGCGTTCAACCTAGGAGGCCCGTCAATCAGCCCCAGCATTTT. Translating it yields CSVQPRRPVNQPQHF.

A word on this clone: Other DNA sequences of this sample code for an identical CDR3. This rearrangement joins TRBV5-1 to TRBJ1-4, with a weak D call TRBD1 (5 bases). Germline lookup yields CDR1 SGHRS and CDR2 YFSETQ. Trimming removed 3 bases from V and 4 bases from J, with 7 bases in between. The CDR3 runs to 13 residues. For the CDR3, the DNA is TGCGCCAGCAGCTGGCAGGGTAATGAAAAACTGTTTTTT. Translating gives CASSWQGNEKLFF.

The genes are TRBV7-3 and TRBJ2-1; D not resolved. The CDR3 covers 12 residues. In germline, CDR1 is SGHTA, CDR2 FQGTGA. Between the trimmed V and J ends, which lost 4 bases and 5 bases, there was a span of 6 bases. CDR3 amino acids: CASSSQNNEQFF. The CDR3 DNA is TGTGCCAGCAGCTCTCAGAACAATGAGCAGTTCTTC. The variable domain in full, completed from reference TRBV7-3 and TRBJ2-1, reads GAGVSQTPSNKVTEKGKYVELRCDPISGHTALYWYRQSLGQGPEFLIYFQGTGAADDSGLPNDRFFAVRPEGSVSTLKIQRTERGDSAVYLCASSSQNNEQFFGPGTRLTVL.

CDR3 protein: CASSLAEETNYGYTF. In nucleotides, the CDR3 is TGTGCCAGCAGCTTGGCGGAGGAGACTAACTATGGCTACACCTTC. J is TRBJ1-2 and V is TRBV5-6; D uncertain. CDR3 length: 15 residues. The ends were cut back, 0 bases at V and 0 bases at J, with 9 bases in the middle. Germline loops: CDR1 SGHDT, CDR2 YYEEEE. The full variable domain, its missing parts supplied by reference TRBV5-6 and TRBJ1-2, is DAGVTQSPTHLIKTRGQQVTLRCSPKSGHDTVSWYQQALGQGPQFIFQYYEEEERQRGNFPDRFSGHQFPNYSSELNVNALLLGDSALYLCASSLAEETNYGYTFGSGTRLTVV.

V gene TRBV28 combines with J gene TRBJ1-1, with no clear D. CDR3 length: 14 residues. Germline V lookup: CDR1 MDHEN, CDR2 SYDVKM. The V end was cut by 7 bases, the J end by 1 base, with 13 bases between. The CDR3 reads CASTLSLPNTEAFF. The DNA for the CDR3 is TGTGCCAGCACTTTGTCCCTCCCGAACACTGAAGCTTTCTTT.

The CDR3 loop reads CSVRGQGNTEAFF. CDR3 in DNA: TGCAGCGTCCGGGGACAGGGCAACACTGAAGCTTTCTTT. The chain links TRBV29-1 to TRBJ1-1; 9 bases fit TRBD1. The length of the CDR3 is 13 residues. CDR1 is SQVTM, CDR2 ANQGSEA, per germline. Losses at the gene ends were 6 bases for V and 2 bases for J; bases not matched to a gene: 4. The variable domain in full, completed from reference TRBV29-1 and TRBJ1-1, reads SAVISQKPSRDICQRGTSLTIQCQVDSQVTMMFWYRQQPGQSLTLIATANQGSEATYESGFVIDKFPISRPNLTFSTLTVSNMSPEDSSIYLCSVRGQGNTEAFFGQGTRLTVV.

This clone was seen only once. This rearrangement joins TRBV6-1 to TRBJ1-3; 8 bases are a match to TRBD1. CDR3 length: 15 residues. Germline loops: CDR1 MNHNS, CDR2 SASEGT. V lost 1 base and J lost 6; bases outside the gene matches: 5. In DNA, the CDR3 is TGTGCCAGCAGTGAAGTGGGGACAGGCTTAAACACCATATATTTT. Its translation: CASSEVGTGLNTIYF.

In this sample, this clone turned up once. This chain's CDR3 is CAWSVTGTGGSPLHF. The CDR3 DNA follows: TGTGCCTGGAGTGTAACCGGGACAGGGGGGTCACCCCTCCACTTT. The gene calls are TRBV30 and TRBJ1-6; TRBD1 matches at 11 bases. This CDR3 region has 15 residues. The germline V gene has CDR1 GTSNPN and CDR2 SVGIG (reference sequence). Trimming at V came to 0 bases and at J to 10 bases, leaving 5 bases not matched to a gene.

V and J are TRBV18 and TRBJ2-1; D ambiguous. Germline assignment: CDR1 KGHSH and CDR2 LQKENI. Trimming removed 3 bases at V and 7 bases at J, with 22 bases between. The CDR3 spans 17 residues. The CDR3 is CASSPLTGPLAVNEQFF. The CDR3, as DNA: TGTGCCAGCTCACCCCTAACCGGCCCCTTAGCTGTTAATGAGCAGTTCTTC.

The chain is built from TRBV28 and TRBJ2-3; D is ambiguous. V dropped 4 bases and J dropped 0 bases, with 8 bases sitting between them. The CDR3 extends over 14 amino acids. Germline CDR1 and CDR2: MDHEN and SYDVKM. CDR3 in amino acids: CASSSRQSTDTQYF. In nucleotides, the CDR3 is TGTGCCAGCAGTTCGAGACAAAGCACAGATACGCAGTATTTT.

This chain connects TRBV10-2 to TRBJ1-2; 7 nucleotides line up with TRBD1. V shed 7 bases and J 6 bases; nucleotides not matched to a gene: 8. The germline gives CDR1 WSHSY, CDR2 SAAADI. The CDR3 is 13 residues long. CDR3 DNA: TGCGCCAGCAAAGAAGGGGGCAACGATGGCTACACCTTC. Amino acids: CASKEGGNDGYTF.

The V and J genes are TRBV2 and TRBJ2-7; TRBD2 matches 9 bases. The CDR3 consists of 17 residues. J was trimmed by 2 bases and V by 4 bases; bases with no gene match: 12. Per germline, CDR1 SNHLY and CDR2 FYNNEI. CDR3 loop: CASSGASGGHGPYEQYF. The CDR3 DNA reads TGTGCCAGCAGTGGGGCCAGCGGGGGGCACGGCCCCTACGAGCAGTACTTC.